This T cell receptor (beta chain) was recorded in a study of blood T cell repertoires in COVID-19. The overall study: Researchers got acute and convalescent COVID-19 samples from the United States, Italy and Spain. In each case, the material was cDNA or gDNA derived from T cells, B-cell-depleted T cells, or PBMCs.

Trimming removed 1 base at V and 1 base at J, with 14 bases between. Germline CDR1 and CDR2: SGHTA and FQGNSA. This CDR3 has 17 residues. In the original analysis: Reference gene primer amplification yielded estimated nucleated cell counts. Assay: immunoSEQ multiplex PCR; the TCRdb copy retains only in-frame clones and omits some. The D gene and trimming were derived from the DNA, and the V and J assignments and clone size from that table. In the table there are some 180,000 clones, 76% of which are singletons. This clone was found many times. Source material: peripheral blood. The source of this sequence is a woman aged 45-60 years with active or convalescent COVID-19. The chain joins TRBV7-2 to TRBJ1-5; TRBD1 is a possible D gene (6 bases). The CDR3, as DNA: TGTGCCAGCAGCTTAGTGTTAGGGGGGGCCAGCAATCAGCCCCAGCATTTT. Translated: CASSLVLGGASNQPQHF.